These 15 T cell receptor beta chains originate from one sample sequenced in a study of T cells after somatic rescue of genetic block. Clones were read by immunoSEQ multiplex PCR, and TCRdb kept only the in-frame ones, dropping some. The table records 9,500 to 15,000 clones, roughly 73% of them present only once. The specimen was peripheral blood mononuclear cells (PBMCs). These receptors were collected from a boy between 10 and 17 years old.

The table lists this clone with a few counts. For the CDR3, the DNA is TGTGCCAGCAGCCAATCTTATATTCAGGGGGAGTACACAGATACGCAGTATTTT. Encoded protein: CASSQSYIQGEYTDTQYF. The V and J genes are TRBV11-3 and TRBJ2-3, with 7 bases identical to TRBD1. Germline V gene lookup returns CDR1 SGHNT and CDR2 YENEEA. V gave up 5 bases and J gave up 2 bases; unmatched junction bases: 16. This CDR3 comprises 18 residues.

In this sample, this clone turned up once. The chain joins TRBV27 to TRBJ2-2; D is possibly TRBD2 (6 bases). The CDR3 spans 15 residues. Trimming pared 4 bases from V and 5 bases from J, leaving 14 bases between. Germline CDR1 MNHEY, CDR2 SMNVEV (reference sequence). The CDR3 region is CASSWDSRRTGELFF. The CDR3 coding sequence is TGTGCCAGCAGTTGGGACTCCCGAAGGACCGGGGAGCTGTTTTTT.

V and J are TRBV6-5 and TRBJ2-7, with unresolved D. Trimming took off 6 bases at V and 3 bases at J, with 12 bases between the two ends. Germline values: CDR1 MNHEY, CDR2 SVGAGI. The CDR3 sequence is 13 residues long. The CDR3 region is CASRPPGGYEQYF. CDR3 DNA sequence: TGTGCCAGCAGACCCCCCGGTGGCTACGAGCAGTACTTC.

This chain links TRBV5-6 with TRBJ1-2; D unresolved. Germline-derived CDR1 and CDR2 are SGHDT and YYEEEE. V was pared by 4 bases and J by 5 bases, with 12 bases between. The CDR3 runs to 13 residues. The CDR3 loop reads CASSPAWGYGYTF. DNA of the CDR3: TGTGCCAGCAGCCCCGCGTGGGGATATGGCTACACCTTC.

The chain uses TRBV5-1 and TRBJ2-7, with D hard to call. The V end was cut by 0 bases, the J end by 0 bases, with 10 bases between. Germline V CDR1 and CDR2: SGHRS, YFSETQ. The CDR3 extends over 15 amino acids. The CDR3 protein is CASSLATDPSYEQYF. The CDR3 nucleotides are TGCGCCAGCAGCTTGGCCACGGATCCCTCCTACGAGCAGTACTTC.

V is TRBV27 and J is TRBJ1-2; a weak D match, TRBD1 (5 bases). Germline V gives CDR1 MNHEY, CDR2 SMNVEV (reference sequence). This CDR3 comprises 14 residues. Trimming took off 0 bases at V and 0 bases at J, with 5 bases between the two ends. The CDR3 is CASSLSTANYGYTF. As DNA, the CDR3 is TGTGCCAGCAGTTTATCGACAGCTAACTATGGCTACACCTTC.

V is TRBV28 and J is TRBJ2-5; unclear D gene. The J call is doubtful: the DNA matches TRBJ2-7 better. Germline CDR1 MDHEN, CDR2 SYDVKM. The CDR3 has 13 residues. CDR3 DNA: TGTGCCAGCAGCGCCGGGTGGGCGCTCGAGCAGTACTTC. It translates to CASSAGWALEQYF.

The sample holds a few counts of this clone. This chain joins TRBV25-1 and TRBJ2-7; D perhaps matches TRBD1 (5 bases). Trimming cost V 3 bases and J 7 bases, with 16 bases left between them. The CDR3 runs 14 residues. Germline CDR1 and CDR2: MGHDK and SYGVNS. The CDR3 DNA is TGTGCCAGCAGTGACGCTTACAGGCTTGGGGAGCAGTACTTC. This gives the protein CASSDAYRLGEQYF.

CDR3: CASSYSIPTGGGYTF. The CDR3 DNA is TGTGCCAGCAGTTACTCAATCCCCACAGGCGGGGGCTACACCTTC. V gene TRBV6-5 combines with J gene TRBJ1-2; possible D gene TRBD1, 5 bases. The CDR3 runs to 15 residues. V was pared by 0 bases and J by 8 bases, with 16 bases between. Germline CDR1 and CDR2: MNHEY and SVGAGI.

The V and J genes are TRBV4-1 and TRBJ2-2; 11 nucleotides agree with TRBD2. V was pared by 3 bases and J by 0 bases, with 6 bases of the junction left unmatched. The germline V gene encodes CDR1 MGHRA and CDR2 YSYEKL. The CDR3 extends over 18 amino acids. The CDR3 DNA reads TGCGCCAGCAGCCATGAGGGACTAGCGGCGGCGAACACCGGGGAGCTGTTTTTT. Protein: CASSHEGLAAANTGELFF.

This rearrangement joins TRBV19 to TRBJ1-1; no firm D call. V dropped 3 bases and J dropped 0 bases, with 14 bases sitting between them. The germline gives CDR1 LNHDA, CDR2 SQIVND (reference sequence). The CDR3 is 16 amino acids. The CDR3 DNA reads TGTGCCAGTAGTATCGGCCCGACGGTCATGAACACTGAAGCTTTCTTT. This gives the protein CASSIGPTVMNTEAFF. The full variable domain, rest sourced from reference TRBV19 and TRBJ1-1, is DGGITQSPKYLFRKEGQNVTLSCEQNLNHDAMYWYRQDPGQGLRLIYYSQIVNDFQKGDIAEGYSVSREKKESFPLTVTSAQKNPTAFYLCASSIGPTVMNTEAFFGQGTRLTVV.

This clone was seen a handful of times. The genes are TRBV6-5 and TRBJ1-2, with 7 bases matching TRBD1. V shed 5 bases, J shed 8 bases, and the junction held 8 bases outside the gene matches. In germline, CDR1 is MNHEY, CDR2 SVGAGI. The CDR3 sequence is 13 residues long. For the CDR3, the DNA is TGTGCCAGCAGTCTCCGACAGGGAGGCGGCTACACCTTC. Protein product: CASSLRQGGGYTF.

The chain has TRBV15 and TRBJ2-3, with 10 bases lining up with TRBD2. This CDR3 spans 15 amino acids. With V trimmed by 2 bases and J by 4 bases, 3 bases remained unmatched. CDR1 is LNHNV, CDR2 YYDKDF, per germline (reference sequence). The CDR3 region has the DNA TGTGCCACCAGCAGACTAGCGGGAGTTCCAGATACGCAGTATTTT. Translating it yields CATSRLAGVPDTQYF. Based on the CDR3 plus reference TRBV15 and TRBJ2-3, the full variable domain is DAMVIQNPRYQVTQFGKPVTLSCSQTLNHNVMYWYQQKSSQAPKLLFHYYDKDFNNEADTPDNFQSRRPNTSFCFLDIRSPGLGDTAMYLCATSRLAGVPDTQYFGPGTRLTVL.

This clone appeared a few times. The rearrangement joins TRBV30 to TRBJ1-6, with D possibly being TRBD1 (6 bases). Germline V gene lookup returns CDR1 GTSNPN and CDR2 SVGIG (reference sequence). Trimming stripped 2 bases from V and 0 bases from J, with 17 bases between. This CDR3 is built from 18 residues. The CDR3 is CAWSHEGGSSSYNSPLHF. CDR3 sequence (DNA): TGTGCCTGGAGTCACGAGGGGGGCTCTAGCTCCTATAATTCACCCCTCCACTTT.

V and J are TRBV12-5 and TRBJ2-3; 10 bases line up with TRBD1. Germline CDR1 is LGHNT and CDR2 is FRNRAP. The length of the CDR3 is 16 residues. V lost 8 bases to trimming and J lost 1 base; unmatched junction nucleotides: 9. The CDR3 region is CASSGTGARGTDTQYF. The CDR3 coding sequence is TGTGCTAGTTCCGGGACAGGGGCGCGCGGCACAGATACGCAGTATTTT.